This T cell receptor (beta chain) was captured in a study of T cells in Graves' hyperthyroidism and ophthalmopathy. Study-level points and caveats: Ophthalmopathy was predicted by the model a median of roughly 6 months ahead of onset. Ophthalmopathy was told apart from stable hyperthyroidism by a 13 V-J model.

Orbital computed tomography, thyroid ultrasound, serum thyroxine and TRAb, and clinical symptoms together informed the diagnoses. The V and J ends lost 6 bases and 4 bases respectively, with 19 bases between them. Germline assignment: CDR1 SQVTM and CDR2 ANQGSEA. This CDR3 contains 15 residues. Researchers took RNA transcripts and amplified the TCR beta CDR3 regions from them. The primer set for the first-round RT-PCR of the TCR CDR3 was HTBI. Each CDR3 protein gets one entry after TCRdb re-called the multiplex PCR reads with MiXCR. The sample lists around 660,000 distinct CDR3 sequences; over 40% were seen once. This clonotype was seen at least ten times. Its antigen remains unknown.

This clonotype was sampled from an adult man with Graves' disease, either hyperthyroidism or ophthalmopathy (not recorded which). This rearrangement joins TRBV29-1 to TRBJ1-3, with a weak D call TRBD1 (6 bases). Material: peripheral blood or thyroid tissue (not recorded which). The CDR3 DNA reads TGCAGCGTGAACAGGGACGGAGGTGTCGGAAACACCATATATTTT. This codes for CSVNRDGGVGNTIYF.